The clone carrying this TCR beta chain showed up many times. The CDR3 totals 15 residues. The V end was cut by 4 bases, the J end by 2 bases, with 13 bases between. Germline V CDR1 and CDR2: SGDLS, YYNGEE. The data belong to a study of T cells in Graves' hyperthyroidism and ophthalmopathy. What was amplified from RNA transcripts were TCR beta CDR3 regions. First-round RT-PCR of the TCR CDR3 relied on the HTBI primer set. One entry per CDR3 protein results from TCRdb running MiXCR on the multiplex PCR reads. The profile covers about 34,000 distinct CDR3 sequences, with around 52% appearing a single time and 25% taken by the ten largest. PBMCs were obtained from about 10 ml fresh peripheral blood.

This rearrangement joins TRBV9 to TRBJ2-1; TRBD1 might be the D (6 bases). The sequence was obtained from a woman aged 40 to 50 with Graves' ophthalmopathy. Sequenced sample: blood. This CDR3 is CASSPRDTTYNEQFF. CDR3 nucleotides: TGTGCCAGCAGCCCCCGGGACACCACCTACAATGAGCAGTTCTTC.